These T cell receptor beta chains were read from a single sample in a study of blood T cell repertoires in COVID-19. The protocol was immunoSEQ multiplex PCR, while the TCRdb copy is restricted to in-frame clones and leaves out a portion. The sample yields roughly 290,000 clones, around 87% seen once. The sequenced sample consisted of PBMCs or T cells enriched from blood (not recorded which). The receptors stem from a woman in her late teens or twenties with acute COVID-19. Each CDR3 is given with its conserved first and last residue. Fields, in order: clone size, CDR3 length, D gene, J gene, V gene, CDR3 protein, CDR3 DNA. The D gene is left open where the match is weak. Some rows have no size entry. The others give once, few or many, or a class for an expanded clone.

once 15 TRBD2 TRBJ2-7 TRBV5-8 CASILTGTSSYEQYF TGTGCCAGCATTCTAACCGGGACTAGCAGCTACGAGCAGTACTTC
. 16 TRBD2 TRBJ2-1 TRBV30 CAWSVSFTSGSNEQFF TGTGCCTGGAGTGTATCCTTCACTAGCGGGAGCAATGAGCAGTTCTTC
. 18 TRBD2 TRBJ2-7 TRBV27 CASSLSPRGGQSSYEQYF TGTGCCAGCAGTTTATCCCCCCGGGGGGGCCAAAGCTCCTACGAGCAGTACTTC
once 13 . TRBJ2-1 TRBV30 CAWSVTTYNEQFF TGTGCCTGGAGTGTGACTACCTACAATGAGCAGTTCTTC
. 14 . TRBJ2-6 TRBV6-5 CASSLQSGANVLTF TGTGCCAGCAGCCTACAGTCCGGGGCCAACGTCCTGACTTTC
. 14 TRBD1 TRBJ1-1 TRBV18 CASSTTGTHTEAFF TGTGCCAGCTCAACGACAGGGACCCACACTGAAGCTTTCTTT
. 12 TRBD1 TRBJ2-7 TRBV6-5 CASIGTAYEQYF TGTGCCAGCATCGGGACAGCCTACGAGCAGTACTTC
. 15 TRBD2 TRBJ2-3 TRBV30 CAWGGLAGAADTQYF TGTGCCTGGGGCGGACTAGCGGGAGCCGCAGATACGCAGTATTTT
. 14 TRBD2 TRBJ2-1 TRBV24-1 CATSESGSDNEQFF TGTGCCACCAGTGAGAGCGGGAGTGACAATGAGCAGTTCTTC
. 16 . TRBJ1-2 TRBV6-2/TRBV6-3 CASSNFVRGSYYGYTF TGTGCCAGCAGCAACTTTGTTCGCGGCAGTTACTATGGCTACACCTTC
. 15 TRBD1 TRBJ2-7 TRBV19 CASSSDRGLTYEQYF TGTGCCAGTAGTAGTGACAGGGGGTTAACCTACGAGCAGTACTTC
. 15 . TRBJ1-6 TRBV19 CASSVRTAYNSPLHF TGTGCCAGTAGTGTGCGGACAGCTTATAATTCACCCCTCCACTTT
. 14 TRBD2 TRBJ2-3 TRBV29-1 CSVAAGGGSDTQYF TGCAGCGTTGCGGCGGGAGGGGGGTCAGATACGCAGTATTTT
once 14 . TRBJ2-2 TRBV27 CASSSLGEAGELFF TGTGCCAGCAGTTCACTCGGGGAAGCCGGGGAGCTGTTTTTT
. 16 TRBD1 TRBJ2-7 TRBV6-2/TRBV6-3 CASSYYRQGVDYEQYF TGTGCCAGCAGTTACTACAGACAGGGTGTGGACTACGAGCAGTACTTC
. 14 TRBD2 TRBJ2-1 TRBV28 CASSYAGGDNEQFF TGTGCCAGCAGTTACGCGGGAGGGGATAATGAGCAGTTCTTC
. 14 TRBD1 TRBJ2-7 TRBV6-2/TRBV6-3 CASSFRQGKYEQYF TGTGCCAGCAGTTTCCGACAGGGAAAGTACGAGCAGTACTTC